The table lists the clone carrying this T cell receptor beta chain with many counts. Its antigen remains unidentified. The germline V and J ends were trimmed by 1 base and 8 bases, with 6 bases remaining between them. This CDR3 is built from 13 residues. The germline V gene has CDR1 LGHNA and CDR2 YNFKEQ. The data stem from a study of blood T cells in healthy people across ages. Study-level findings and limits: While age rose, TCR beta diversity per million T cells dropped in a roughly linear way. The lack of PBMC sorting stopped any conclusive naive versus antigen-experienced comparison. Higher diversity and more naive CD4+ cells were features of long-lived donors, compared to aged donors.

A J-beta primer mix and a sample-barcoded 5' primer were used in a second PCR of roughly 6 to 11 cycles. Every individual sample yielded 2.5 million or more paired-end reads (each containing CDR3). TCRdb re-analysed the 5' RACE reads in MiXCR, keeping a single row per CDR3 protein. This sample has 710,000 or so distinct CDR3 sequences, with approximately 31% found just once. This receptor was taken from a woman of 80 years or more in good health. Sequenced input: blood. The gene calls are TRBV4-2 and TRBJ1-6; D ambiguous. The CDR3 DNA sequence: TGTGCCAGCAGCCAAGTCCGCGATTCACCCCTCCACTTT. Its translation is CASSQVRDSPLHF.